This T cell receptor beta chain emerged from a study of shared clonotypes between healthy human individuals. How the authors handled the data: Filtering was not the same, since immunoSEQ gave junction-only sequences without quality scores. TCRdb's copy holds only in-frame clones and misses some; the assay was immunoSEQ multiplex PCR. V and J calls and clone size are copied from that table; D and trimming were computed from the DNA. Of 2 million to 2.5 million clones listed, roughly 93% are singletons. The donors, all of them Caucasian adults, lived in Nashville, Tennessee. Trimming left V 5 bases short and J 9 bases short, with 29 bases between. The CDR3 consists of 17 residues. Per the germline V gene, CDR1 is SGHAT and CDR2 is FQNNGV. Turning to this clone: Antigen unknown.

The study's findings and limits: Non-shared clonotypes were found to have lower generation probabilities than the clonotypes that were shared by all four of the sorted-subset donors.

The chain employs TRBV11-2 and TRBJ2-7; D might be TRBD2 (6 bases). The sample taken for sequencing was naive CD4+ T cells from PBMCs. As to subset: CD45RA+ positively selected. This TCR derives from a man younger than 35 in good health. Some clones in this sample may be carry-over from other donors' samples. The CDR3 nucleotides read TGTGCCAGCAGCCTAAGTTCTCCCGGGACTGAGTTATTCGGGCAGTACTTC. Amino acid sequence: CASSLSSPGTELFGQYF.